A selection of T cell receptor beta chains follows, all from one sample in a study of cytomegalovirus exposure and HLA in healthy donors. Profiled with immunoSEQ multiplex PCR; TCRdb holds only in-frame clones, not every one. The sample yields fewer than 200,000 clones, less than 95% seen once. The sample was PBMCs. The receptor set was obtained from a woman under 30 in good health and CMV-seropositive. CDR3s include the opening cysteine and the closing phenylalanine or tryptophan. Fields, in order: CDR3 protein, V gene.

CDR3aa: CASSVGAAGGTDTQYF
v_gene: TRBV9

CDR3aa: CASSPTGDAEAFF
v_gene: TRBV7-9

CDR3aa: CASSQATPGDVRMEKLFF
v_gene: TRBV4-2

CDR3aa: CASSQEGLETQYF
v_gene: TRBV4-2

CDR3aa: CASSTGGYEQYF
v_gene: TRBV18

CDR3aa: CASSLDLATGYGYTF
v_gene: TRBV5-6

CDR3aa: CASTSGLAGGTGELFF
v_gene: TRBV28

CDR3aa: CASSLTSRAGGKDNEQFF
v_gene: TRBV2

CDR3aa: CASSSSGRGTDTQYF
v_gene: TRBV7-3

CDR3aa: CASASPGQGDGYTF
v_gene: TRBV28

CDR3aa: CASSLVSMRGREETQYF
v_gene: TRBV7-2

CDR3aa: CASSRVTGASAGEKLFF
v_gene: TRBV4-1

CDR3aa: CASSAGQTYEQYF
v_gene: TRBV18

CDR3aa: CASSLGSPTGELFF
v_gene: TRBV7-9

CDR3aa: CASSRVGGSTEAFF
v_gene: TRBV13

CDR3aa: CASSQGWAGGWGDTQYF
v_gene: TRBV4-1

CDR3aa: CASSPRQGARNTEAFF
v_gene: TRBV19

CDR3aa: CASSYFQGDNGYTF
v_gene: TRBV6-5

CDR3aa: CASTHRDRAISRAFF
v_gene: TRBV19

CDR3aa: CASSLAGGRGNQPQHF
v_gene: TRBV5-6

CDR3aa: CAIRPSGSYNEQFF
v_gene: TRBV10-3

CDR3aa: CASSLGRRLSSYNEQFF
v_gene: TRBV7-2

CDR3aa: CASSSGQGYEQYF
v_gene: TRBV28

CDR3aa: CSVALIPNYGYTF
v_gene: TRBV29-1

CDR3aa: CASSLLGTGSYEQYF
v_gene: TRBV27

CDR3aa: CASSLDTGGLNSGNTIYF
v_gene: TRBV7-9

CDR3aa: CASSLAGQINQPQHF
v_gene: TRBV7-2

CDR3aa: CASSREHRGSGNTIYF
v_gene: TRBV18

CDR3aa: CASSQQGVNEKLFF
v_gene: TRBV4-2

CDR3aa: CASSQELAGSSYEQYF
v_gene: TRBV4-1

CDR3aa: CASDRSNEKLFF
v_gene: TRBV5-1

CDR3aa: CASVIRAGGFTDTQYF
v_gene: TRBV27

CDR3aa: CASRPVNYGYTF
v_gene: TRBV28

CDR3aa: CASSITREFPYEQYF
v_gene: TRBV19

CDR3aa: CASSSQHRVAGANVLTF
v_gene: TRBV7-2

CDR3aa: CASSPDLNYGYTF
v_gene: TRBV6-4

CDR3aa: CASSYAPPGSPLHF
v_gene: TRBV6-6

CDR3aa: CASSYLLATEAFF
v_gene: TRBV6-5

CDR3aa: CASSSGTSGTQYF
v_gene: TRBV6-4

CDR3aa: CASSSDRVYGYTF
v_gene: TRBV28

CDR3aa: CASSQEGGRVNEQFF
v_gene: TRBV4-2

CDR3aa: CASSHGGQGGYGYTF
v_gene: TRBV4-1

CDR3aa: CASSQDPGGRETQYF
v_gene: TRBV4-2

CDR3aa: CASSRTRVWGSPLHF
v_gene: TRBV4-1

CDR3aa: CASSLAQGEGYTF
v_gene: TRBV7-9

CDR3aa: CSVDRGLKTQYF
v_gene: TRBV29-1

CDR3aa: CASGESGGSYYEQYF
v_gene: TRBV7-2

CDR3aa: CASRTSGTGFHEQYF
v_gene: TRBV28

CDR3aa: CASSVDAPFGCSPPRYEQYF
v_gene: TRBV9

CDR3aa: CASSLDSSYNSPLHF
v_gene: TRBV5-1